The 28 T cell receptor beta chains below come from one sample, sequenced in a study of tumor-infiltrating lymphocytes in primary liver carcinoma. The input was around 500 ng total RNA; TCR beta cDNA was made from it with a constant-region primer. Three nested multiplex PCR rounds of slightly modified ARM-PCR generated TCR beta libraries. With TRBV1-TRBV30 forward primers and a C-beta reverse primer, the first two PCR rounds were run for around 11 cycles each. TCRdb re-analysed the multiplex PCR reads in MiXCR, keeping a single row per CDR3 protein. The repertoire holds approximately 73,000 distinct CDR3 sequences, with over 60% as singletons. Co-extracting RNA and DNA was done with 20-30 mg of unsorted bulk tissue as input. The sequenced sample consisted of liver tumor tissue from sampling region 4. Regarding subset: tumor region T4, right-lateral pole. The receptors come from a man aged 35 to 55 with primary liver carcinoma and hepatitis B virus infection.

Points on this clonotype: At one of its ends the junction is not consistent with the germline gene, which may arise from a read error. This chain connects TRBV11-2 to TRBJ2-2, with TRBD1 as a possible D gene (7 bases). CDR1 SGHAT and CDR2 FQNNGV come from the germline V gene. The CDR3 sequence is 15 residues long. The CDR3: CARHPPGVYTGELFF. CDR3 bases: TGTGCCAGGCACCCACCGGGAGTGTACACAGGGGAGCTGTTCTTT.

This clonotype was counted once. A read error may account for a junction end that differs from germline. The rearrangement links TRBV4-1 to TRBJ2-1, with unresolved D. Germline-derived CDR1 and CDR2 are MGHRA and YSYEKL. The CDR3 consists of 13 residues. DNA for the CDR3: TGCGCCAGCAGTCAAGTGGGCGGAAGGAAGCAGTTCTTC. The encoded protein is CASSQVGGRKQFF.

This clonotype showed up many times. The chain carries TRBV28 and TRBJ2-1; 7 nucleotides match TRBD2. CDR1 and CDR2 (germline): MDHEN, SYDVKM. The V segment lost 5 bases and the J segment 3 bases; nucleotides outside the gene matches: 7. The CDR3 totals 15 residues. The CDR3 region is CASSPRAGSYNEQFF. The CDR3 DNA follows: TGTGCCAGCAGTCCGCGAGCGGGAAGCTACAATGAGCAGTTCTTC.

This chain links TRBV2 with TRBJ2-4; 10 nucleotides align to TRBD2. The germline gives CDR1 SNHLY, CDR2 FYNNEI. The CDR3 totals 15 residues. V was pared by 7 bases and J by 6 bases, with 9 bases of the junction left unmatched. CDR3 bases: TGTGCCAGCAACCCCCCCCGACTAGCGGGAAACATTCAGTACTTC. Its translation: CASNPPRLAGNIQYF.

As regards this clonotype: Sequence at one end of the junction differs from germline and may be a read error. V and J are TRBV5-5 and TRBJ2-7; D ambiguous. Germline V gene data show CDR1 as SGHKS and CDR2 as YYEKEE (reference sequence). The CDR3 spans 16 residues. The CDR3 here is CVSSISPRIDSYKQYF. In DNA form, the CDR3 reads TGTGTCAGCAGCATTTCCCCCAGGATTGATTCCTACAAGCAGTACTTC.

As concerns this clonotype: One end of the junction is discordant with germline, which a read error may explain. CDR3 nucleotides: TGTGCCAACAGTCAATCGACAGGGGGCATAGATACGCAGTATTTT. Its translation is CANSQSTGGIDTQYF. This chain joins TRBV6-1 and TRBJ2-3; 10 positions match TRBD1. The CDR3 totals 15 residues. From germline, CDR1 is MNHNS and CDR2 SASEGT.

Comment on this clonotype: One junction end does not reproduce the germline sequence, and a read error may be involved. V usage is TRBV5-1 and J usage is TRBJ2-2, with D perhaps matching TRBD1 or TRBD2 (5 bases each). The CDR3 runs 15 residues. CDR1 and CDR2 (germline): SGHRS, YFSETQ. CDR3 region: CASSPGTARTGELLF. CDR3 nucleotides: TGCGCCAGCAGTCCCGGGACCGCTCGCACCGGGGAGCTGCTCTTT. Drawing the rest from reference TRBV5-1 and TRBJ2-2, the complete variable domain is KAGVTQTPRYLIKTRGQQVTLSCSPISGHRSVSWYQQTPGQGLQFLFEYFSETQRNKGNFPGRFSGRQFSNSRSEMNVSTLELGDSALYLCASSPGTARTGELLFGEGSRLTVL.

Comments on this clonotype: A much larger clone differs by one base, so this may be a read error. The chain links TRBV5-1 to TRBJ2-2; weak D call: TRBD2 (6 bases). The CDR3 covers 15 residues. The V gene's germline CDR1 is SGHRS and CDR2 YFSETQ. For the CDR3, the DNA is TGCGCCAGCAGCTGGGACCCCAGTACTGTCGGGGGGCTGTTTTTT. It encodes CASSWDPSTVGGLFF. Filled out from reference TRBV5-1 and TRBJ2-2, the complete variable domain reads KAGVTQTPRYLIKTRGQQVTLSCSPISGHRSVSWYQQTPGQGLQFLFEYFSETQRNKGNFPGRFSGRQFSNSRSEMNVSTLELGDSALYLCASSWDPSTVGGLFFGEGSRLTVL.

A note on this clonotype: The junction differs from germline at one of its ends, possibly a read error. The chain has TRBV6-1 and TRBJ1-1; weak D call: TRBD1 (6 bases). CDR3 length: 16 amino acids. Per the germline V gene, CDR1 is MNHNS and CDR2 is SASEGT. The CDR3 nucleotides read TGCGCCAGCTGTGTTAAGGACAGCCGTAGTGGCACTGAAGCTTTCTTT. Amino acids: CASCVKDSRSGTEAFF.

In the case of this clonotype: At one boundary the junction diverges from the germline segment, which might be a read error. The chain combines TRBV28 with TRBJ2-7; D gene uncertain. The length of the CDR3 is 12 residues. Germline V lookup: CDR1 MDHEN, CDR2 SYDVKM. The CDR3, as DNA: TGTACCAGCAGTTTCCCAGACTGGGAGCAGTACTTC. Amino acids: CTSSFPDWEQYF.

This clonotype occurred many times. CDR3 sequence (DNA): TGTGCCAGCAGACTCTGGAGGTCTAGCGGAACAGATACGCAGTATTTT. Encoded protein: CASRLWRSSGTDTQYF. This chain links TRBV28 with TRBJ2-3; TRBD2 matches at 7 bases. CDR3 length: 16 amino acids. Germline values: CDR1 MDHEN, CDR2 SYDVKM. The trim removed 6 bases at V and 3 bases at J, leaving 12 bases unmatched.

In regard to this clonotype: Germline and junction disagree at one end, which may indicate a read error. The chain combines TRBV12-3 or TRBV12-4 with TRBJ2-1; D gene unclear. There are 13 residues in the CDR3. The CDR3 loop is CASMVRAYNKQFF. The CDR3 nucleotides are TGTGCGAGCATGGTAAGAGCCTACAATAAGCAGTTCTTC.

With regard to this clonotype: Because it lacks the conserved phenylalanine or tryptophan at the end, this CDR3 is likely a read error. The chain uses TRBV29-1 and TRBJ1-1, with D hard to call. CDR1 and CDR2 (germline): SQVTM, ANQGSEA. This CDR3 has 11 amino acids. The CDR3 protein is CSASSNNEAFL. The DNA for the CDR3 is TGCAGCGCTTCTTCGAACAATGAAGCTTTCCTT.

This clonotype was seen a handful of times. This chain uses TRBV28 with TRBJ2-2; 8 bases match TRBD2. CDR1 is MDHEN and CDR2 is SYDVKM in the germline V gene. V lost 9 bases, J lost 3 bases, and 12 bases stayed unmatched. The CDR3 runs 16 residues. The CDR3 DNA follows: TGTGCCAGTAGCGGGACATTAGGCCGCCACACCGGGGAGCTGTTTTTT. This codes for CASSGTLGRHTGELFF. Together with reference TRBV28 and TRBJ2-2, the CDR3 gives the full variable domain: DVKVTQSSRYLVKRTGEKVFLECVQDMDHENMFWYRQDPGLGLRLIYFSYDVKMKEKGDIPEGYSVSREKKERFSLILESASTNQTSMYLCASSGTLGRHTGELFFGEGSRLTVL.

Worth noting for this clonotype: A read error may account for a junction end that differs from germline. This chain links TRBV6-5 with TRBJ1-6; TRBD1 is a possible D gene (6 bases). Germline V gene sequence: CDR1 MNHEY, CDR2 SVGAGI. The CDR3 has 17 residues. The CDR3 loop is CASSLTHGTFYNSLLHF. CDR3 bases: TGTGCCAGCAGTCTCACACATGGGACATTTTATAATTCACTCCTCCACTTT.

Remarks on this clonotype: The junction differs from germline at one of its ends, possibly a read error. This chain connects TRBV5-4 to TRBJ1-2, with no clear D. Germline V gene data show CDR1 as SGHNT and CDR2 as YYREEE (reference sequence). The CDR3 spans 13 residues. CDR3 sequence: CASSVDLHYGYTF. The CDR3 DNA reads as TGTGCCAGCAGCGTGGACCTTCATTATGGTTACACCTTC.

A remark on this clonotype: A junction boundary mismatches the germline segment, possibly from a read error. The chain uses TRBV29-1 and TRBJ1-2, with D tentatively TRBD1 (5 bases). The CDR3 contains 15 residues. CDR1 and CDR2 from the germline V gene are SQVTM and ANQGSEA. As DNA, the CDR3 is TGCAGCGCAAGATACGGGACGGCAACTAATTATGACTACACCTTC. Its translation: CSARYGTATNYDYTF. The full variable domain, with the rest looked up from reference TRBV29-1 and TRBJ1-2, is SAVISQKPSRDICQRGTSLTIQCQVDSQVTMMFWYRQQPGQSLTLIATANQGSEATYESGFVIDKFPISRPNLTFSTLTVSNMSPEDSSIYLCSARYGTATNYDYTFGSGTRLTVV.

Concerning this clonotype itself: One end of the junction varies from germline; a read error may be responsible. The chain couples TRBV12-3 or TRBV12-4 to TRBJ2-1, with 11 positions matching TRBD2. The CDR3 loop spans 15 amino acids. In DNA, the CDR3 is TGTGTCAGCACTCCCGGGACTAGCGGCCCCAATGAGCAGTTCTTC. Translation: CVSTPGTSGPNEQFF.

In regard to this clonotype: As the CDR3 is not closed by the conserved phenylalanine or tryptophan, this likely results from a read error. V usage is TRBV28 and J usage is TRBJ2-1; D gene unclear. The CDR3 sequence is 14 residues long. Deletions cut 3 bases from V and 1 base from J, with 7 bases between. CDR1 MDHEN and CDR2 SYDVKM come from the germline V gene. Written as DNA, the CDR3 is TGTGCCAGCAGTTTGAGTCCTTCCTACAATGAGCAGTTCCTC. Its translation: CASSLSPSYNEQFL.

There are a few counts of this clonotype. The V gene is TRBV7-2, the J gene TRBJ2-2; TRBD2 matches 9 bases. Losses at the gene ends were 5 bases for V and 6 bases for J; bases not matched to a gene: 10. The CDR3 runs to 16 residues. The germline gives CDR1 SGHTA, CDR2 FQGNSA. CDR3 in amino acids: CASSGYSGRGAGELFF. The CDR3 DNA sequence: TGTGCCAGCAGCGGCTATAGCGGGAGAGGGGCCGGGGAGCTGTTTTTT. Full variable domain (outside the CDR3, taken from reference TRBV7-2 and TRBJ2-2): GAGVSQSPSNKVTEKGKDVELRCDPISGHTALYWYRQSLGQGLEFLIYFQGNSAPDKSGLPSDRFSAERTGGSVSTLTIQRTQQEDSAVYLCASSGYSGRGAGELFFGEGSRLTVL.

Points on this clonotype: The junction shows a germline mismatch at one end, possibly a read error. The chain uses TRBV4-2 and TRBJ2-7; 13 nucleotides agree with TRBD2. There are 17 residues in the CDR3. CDR1 and CDR2 from the germline V gene are LGHNA and YNFKEQ. The CDR3, as DNA: TGTGCCACTACTGGACTAGCGGGAGTTTATAAGACCTACGAACAGTATTTC. Amino acids: CATTGLAGVYKTYEQYF.

This clonotype showed up just once. The rearrangement links TRBV6-2 or TRBV6-3 to TRBJ2-1; a weak D match, TRBD2 (6 bases). V lost 0 bases and J 9 bases, leaving 18 bases between the germline ends. This CDR3 has 16 residues. CDR1 MNHEY and CDR2 SVGEGT come from the germline V gene. The CDR3 DNA reads TGTGCCAGCAGTTACTCGACAGTGGGAGGTTCTGTTGAGCAGTTCTTC. Protein sequence: CASSYSTVGGSVEQFF.

In regard to this clonotype: One end of the junction does not line up with germline, which may come from a read error. The chain carries TRBV4-2 and TRBJ2-3, with TRBD2 identical over 10 bases. CDR1 is LGHNA, CDR2 YNFKEQ, per germline. CDR3 length: 16 residues. CDR3 sequence (DNA): TGTGCCAGTAGCCAAGAGGCTAGCGGGAGTGCAGATACGCAATGTTTT. It yields the protein CASSQEASGSADTQCF.

This clonotype appeared a few times. The chain combines TRBV15 with TRBJ2-3, with D possibly TRBD2 on 5 matching bases. The CDR3 has 13 residues. The germline V gene encodes CDR1 LNHNV and CDR2 YYDKDF (reference sequence). The V gene lost 2 bases and the J gene lost 6 bases, with 9 bases spanning the gap. DNA for the CDR3: TGTGCCACCAGCAGATTGGGAGCGGATACGCAGTATTTT. Amino acids: CATSRLGADTQYF.

V is TRBV28 and J is TRBJ1-5, with TRBD1 identical over 12 bases. The ends lost 4 bases at V and 11 bases at J; junction bases unmatched: 9. Germline CDR1 reads MDHEN; CDR2 reads SYDVKM. CDR3 length equals 15 residues. DNA for the CDR3: TGTGCCAGCAGTTACGGGACAGGGGGCGGCCAGTCCCAGCATTTT. Its translation: CASSYGTGGGQSQHF. Based on the CDR3 plus reference TRBV28 and TRBJ1-5, the full variable domain is DVKVTQSSRYLVKRTGEKVFLECVQDMDHENMFWYRQDPGLGLRLIYFSYDVKMKEKGDIPEGYSVSREKKERFSLILESASTNQTSMYLCASSYGTGGGQSQHFGDGTRLSIL.

As for this clonotype: At one boundary the junction diverges from the germline segment, which might be a read error. The V call is TRBV29-1, the J call TRBJ2-5; 11 bases are a match to TRBD2. CDR1 and CDR2 from the germline V gene are SQVTM and ANQGSEA. The CDR3 loop spans 16 amino acids. The CDR3 nucleotides read TGCAGCGCTACAGGTACTAGCGGGAGAGCTCAAGGGACCCAGTACTTC. It translates to CSATGTSGRAQGTQYF. The whole variable domain, remainder taken from reference TRBV29-1 and TRBJ2-5, is SAVISQKPSRDICQRGTSLTIQCQVDSQVTMMFWYRQQPGQSLTLIATANQGSEATYESGFVIDKFPISRPNLTFSTLTVSNMSPEDSSIYLCSATGTSGRAQGTQYFGPGTRLLVL.

The V gene is TRBV24-1, the J gene TRBJ2-7; 7 nucleotides align to TRBD1. CDR1 and CDR2 (germline): KGHDR, SFDVKD. Germline trimming cut 5 bases from V and 6 bases from J; bases unmatched to any gene: 15. This CDR3 comprises 16 residues. The CDR3 spells CATSGGDTGVLGEQYF. In DNA, the CDR3 is TGTGCCACCAGTGGAGGGGATACAGGGGTCCTCGGCGAGCAGTACTTC.

Only one count was recorded for this clonotype. The CDR3 does not close with the conserved phenylalanine or tryptophan, likely indicating a read error. The gene calls are TRBV12-5 and TRBJ1-1, with TRBD1 matching 8 bases. The CDR3 totals 12 residues. The germline V gene has CDR1 LGHNT and CDR2 FRNRAP. The CDR3 nucleotides are TGTGCTAGAGGTTTAGGACAGGGCGAGGCTTTCTAT. Translation: CARGLGQGEAFY.